The 7 T cell receptor beta chains below come from one sample, sequenced in a study of blood T cells in healthy people across ages. A second about 6 to 11 cycle PCR used barcoded and J-beta primers. Via MiXCR, TCRdb re-called the 5' RACE reads, giving one row per CDR3 protein. The profile shows hundreds of thousands of distinct CDR3 sequences, 25% of them singletons. Separately, the same data were catalogued under a study of T cells of mothers and their children.

Sequences were obtained from blood. These TCRs come from a boy younger than 18 in good health.

This clonotype was seen many times. The rearrangement links TRBV2 to TRBJ2-3, with TRBD1 matching 8 bases. V was pared by 2 bases and J by 4 bases, with 8 bases of the junction left unmatched. CDR1 is SNHLY and CDR2 is FYNNEI in the germline V gene. The CDR3 has 16 residues. CDR3 protein: CASSESNAGGADTQYF. The DNA of the CDR3 is TGTGCCAGCAGTGAAAGTAACGCAGGGGGCGCAGATACGCAGTATTTT.

This clonotype turned up a few times. At one end, the junction sequence differs from germline, possibly due to a read error. V gene TRBV7-9 combines with J gene TRBJ1-2; D is uncertain. Germline-derived CDR1 and CDR2 are SEHNR and FQNEAQ (reference sequence). The CDR3 is 15 residues long. CDR3 residues: CASTLRAGSNCGYTF. CDR3 nucleotide sequence: TGTGCCAGCACCCTGCGGGCAGGTTCTAACTGTGGCTACACCTTC.

The V and J genes are TRBV4-1 and TRBJ2-5; 11 nucleotides align to TRBD2. Germline values: CDR1 MGHRA, CDR2 YSYEKL. The CDR3 has 18 amino acids. The J segment lost 0 bases and the V segment lost 3 bases, leaving 9 bases of the junction unmatched. CDR3 residues: CASSQTSGTSIDQETQYF. The DNA of the CDR3 is TGCGCCAGCAGCCAGACTAGCGGGACCAGCATAGACCAAGAGACCCAGTACTTC.

The rearrangement uses TRBV6-1 and TRBJ2-7; unclear D gene. The better agreement between TRBJ2-1 and the DNA end casts doubt on the J call. Germline assignment: CDR1 MNHNS and CDR2 SASEGT. The CDR3 length is 13 residues. Here the CDR3 reads CASIYTGYNEQFF. Here the CDR3 DNA reads TGTGCCAGCATCTATACTGGCTACAATGAGCAGTTCTTC.

This clonotype appeared a few times. The V and J genes are TRBV3-1 and TRBJ1-3; D call uncertain. The germline V gene encodes CDR1 LGHDT and CDR2 YNNKEL (reference sequence). This CDR3 comprises 12 residues. With 11 bases removed from V and 8 bases from J, the gap between germline ends came to 16 bases. The CDR3, as DNA: TGTGCCGTTAGAGACGCGTCCCACACCATATATTTT. Its protein product is CAVRDASHTIYF.

A few counts support this clonotype. This chain uses TRBV3-1 with TRBJ2-5, with D perhaps matching TRBD1 (7 bases). The CDR3 spans 13 residues. Trimming cost V 5 bases and J 11 bases, with 18 bases left between them. Germline V lookup: CDR1 LGHDT, CDR2 YNNKEL (reference sequence). In DNA form, the CDR3 reads TGTGCCAGCAGCGCTGACAGGGAAGGGGGGCAGTACTTC. Its translation is CASSADREGGQYF.

J is TRBJ1-2 and V is TRBV9, with a tentative D call TRBD1 (5 bases). The CDR3 consists of 17 residues. Germline CDR1 and CDR2: SGDLS and YYNGEE. Trimming removed 1 base at V and 4 bases at J, with 20 bases between. CDR3 sequence: CASSVLPEEGYFYGYTF. CDR3 DNA: TGTGCCAGCAGCGTACTACCGGAGGAGGGGTATTTCTATGGCTACACCTTC.